A selection of T cell receptor beta chains follows, all from one sample in a study of blood T cell repertoires in COVID-19. Sequenced by immunoSEQ multiplex PCR; TCRdb stores in-frame clones only, minus some. The sample has around 100,000 clones, 80% to 85% seen once. Sequenced material: peripheral blood. Source of these receptors: a man aged 65 to 85 with acute or convalescent COVID-19. Each CDR3 is given with its conserved first and last residue. A D gene is named only where the DNA matches it firmly. A clone size is listed for some rows: how often the clone was seen (once, few, many), or a class if it is expanded.

NA TRBJ2-1 NA TRBV7-2 15 CASSLYRGQSNEQFF TGTGCCAGCAGCTTATATCGCGGACAGAGCAATGAGCAGTTCTTC
NA TRBJ2-1 TRBD2 TRBV19 17 CASSTRVTSGSYNEQFF TGTGCCAGTAGTACTCGCGTGACTAGCGGGAGCTACAATGAGCAGTTCTTC
NA TRBJ1-2 NA TRBV12-3/TRBV12-4 13 CASSEYDSRTDTF TGTGCCAGCAGTGAATACGACAGCCGGACAGACACCTTC
once TRBJ2-3 TRBD1 TRBV5-1 15 CASSLQGGLTDTQYF TGCGCCAGCAGCTTACAGGGGGGTTTAACAGATACGCAGTATTTT
NA TRBJ2-7 TRBD1 TRBV9 15 CASSPRQGQSYEQYF TGTGCCAGCAGCCCACGACAGGGGCAATCCTACGAGCAGTACTTC
few TRBJ2-7 TRBD1 TRBV7-9 15 CASSSLTGGGYEQYF TGTGCCAGCAGCTCCCTGACAGGGGGCGGGTACGAGCAGTACTTC
once TRBJ2-3 NA TRBV5-1 14 CASSLGYPPDTQYF TGCGCCAGCAGCTTGGGCTACCCTCCTGATACGCAGTATTTT
once TRBJ2-2 TRBD2 TRBV9 17 CASSVAPRGANTGELFF TGTGCCAGCAGCGTAGCCCCCCGGGGGGCGAACACCGGGGAGCTGTTTTTT
NA TRBJ2-3 TRBD2 TRBV19 12 CASSNSGNRQYF TGTGCCAGTAGTAATAGCGGGAATCGGCAGTATTTT
NA TRBJ2-7 TRBD1 TRBV6-5 13 CASSPDRVYEQYF TGTGCCAGCAGTCCTGACAGGGTCTACGAGCAGTACTTC
NA TRBJ1-1 NA TRBV18 13 CASSPTRAYEAFF TGTGCCAGCTCACCCACGAGGGCGTATGAAGCTTTCTTT
NA TRBJ1-3 NA TRBV15 15 CATSRDRGFRNTIYF TGTGCCACCAGCAGAGATCGGGGATTTCGGAACACCATATATTTT
NA TRBJ1-3 NA TRBV28 15 CASSFKRGSGNTIYF TGTGCCAGCAGTTTTAAACGGGGTTCTGGAAACACCATATATTTT
NA TRBJ1-5 NA TRBV18 14 CASSGAPSNQPQHF TGTGCCAGCTCAGGGGCTCCTAGCAATCAGCCCCAGCATTTT
NA TRBJ2-2 NA TRBV29-1 15 CSVADRLMNTGELFF TGCAGCGTTGCCGATCGACTAATGAACACCGGGGAGCTGTTTTTT
NA TRBJ1-2 NA TRBV7-9 14 CASSLDGTDYGYAF TGTGCCAGCAGCTTAGATGGGACTGACTATGGCTACGCCTTC
NA TRBJ2-7 NA TRBV5-4 14 CASSLPTLAREQYF TGTGCCAGCAGCTTGCCGACCCTAGCCAGGGAGCAGTACTTC
NA TRBJ2-7 NA TRBV6-5 14 CASSWGDAGVVQYF TGTGCCAGCAGCTGGGGGGACGCCGGGGTTGTGCAGTACTTC
once TRBJ2-7 TRBD1 TRBV10-3 15 CAIQNSGGQAYEQYF TGTGCCATTCAGAACTCAGGGGGACAGGCCTACGAGCAGTACTTC
NA TRBJ2-7 NA TRBV7-9 14 CASSLGSQFYEQYF TGTGCCAGCAGCTTGGGCAGTCAATTCTACGAGCAGTACTTC
NA TRBJ2-7 NA TRBV7-8 14 CASSGSRSAYEQYF TGTGCCAGCTCTGGGAGCAGGTCAGCCTACGAGCAGTACTTC
once TRBJ1-5 NA TRBV28 18 CASSLTGTRLIINQPQHF TGTGCCAGCAGTTTAACAGGGACCCGATTGATTATAAATCAGCCCCAGCATTTT
few TRBJ2-2 NA TRBV19 13 CASRHENTGELFF TGTGCCAGTAGACATGAAAACACCGGGGAGCTGTTTTTT
once TRBJ2-5 NA TRBV7-2 11 CASSVQETQYF TGTGCCAGCAGCGTTCAGGAGACCCAGTACTTC
NA TRBJ2-3 NA TRBV2 14 CASSPGAPPDTQYF TGTGCCAGCAGCCCAGGGGCCCCACCAGATACGCAGTATTTT
NA TRBJ1-2 NA TRBV12-5 13 CASAPLVGAGYTF TGTGCTAGTGCCCCCCTAGTAGGGGCGGGCTACACCTTC
once TRBJ2-7 TRBD2 TRBV7-2 16 CASSLAPLAVPYEQYF TGTGCCAGCAGCTTAGCACCGCTAGCGGTTCCCTACGAGCAGTACTTC
NA TRBJ1-2 TRBD1 TRBV10-3 13 CAIQGDSLGGYTF TGTGCCATCCAGGGGGACAGCCTCGGGGGCTACACCTTC
NA TRBJ1-5 NA TRBV7-9 12 CASSDGSQPQHF TGTGCCAGCAGCGACGGGAGTCAGCCCCAGCATTTT
NA TRBJ2-5 NA TRBV5-4 14 CASSLLDSEETQYF TGTGCCAGCAGCTTGTTGGACAGTGAAGAGACCCAGTACTTC
NA TRBJ1-6 NA TRBV4-2 16 CASSQKDDSPNSPLHF TGTGCCAGCAGCCAGAAGGACGACAGCCCTAATTCACCCCTCCACTTT
NA TRBJ2-1 NA TRBV6-4 16 CASSEQGTQSYNEQFF TGTGCCAGCAGTGAGCAGGGAACACAATCCTACAATGAGCAGTTCTTC
NA TRBJ2-6 NA TRBV4-2 17 CASSQDPGTSGANVLTF TGTGCCAGCAGCCAAGACCCTGGGACATCTGGGGCCAACGTCCTGACTTTC
NA TRBJ1-5 TRBD1 TRBV6-4 15 CASSERGQSNQPQHF TGTGCCAGCAGTGAGCGGGGACAGAGTAATCAGCCCCAGCATTTT
few TRBJ1-1 TRBD1 TRBV11-2 15 CASSRTGQGNTEAFF TGTGCCAGCAGCAGGACGGGACAGGGAAACACTGAAGCTTTCTTT
NA TRBJ2-3 TRBD2 TRBV15 16 CATSRAPSGRTDTQYF TGTGCCACCAGCAGAGCCCCTAGCGGACGAACAGATACGCAGTATTTT
NA TRBJ1-2 NA TRBV6-5 13 CASSPITDSGYTF TGTGCCAGCAGTCCTATAACCGACAGTGGCTACACCTTC
few TRBJ1-1 TRBD1 TRBV20-1 14 CSASNRGHGTEAFF TGCAGTGCTAGTAACAGGGGGCACGGCACTGAAGCTTTCTTT
NA TRBJ2-7 TRBD1 TRBV2 14 CASMGNRGPYEQYF TGTGCCAGCATGGGGAACAGGGGGCCGTACGAGCAGTACTTC
NA TRBJ1-1 TRBD1 TRBV5-1 14 CASSRTGEGTEAFF TGCGCCAGCAGCAGGACAGGGGAGGGCACTGAAGCTTTCTTT
NA TRBJ1-1 NA TRBV19 13 CASRIPASTEAFF TGTGCCAGTAGAATCCCCGCCAGCACTGAAGCTTTCTTT
NA TRBJ1-1 NA TRBV29-1 12 CSTRLRNTEAFF TGCAGCACTAGATTGAGGAACACTGAAGCTTTCTTT
NA TRBJ2-1 TRBD1 TRBV9 16 CASSDRTGPSYNEQFF TGTGCCAGCAGCGACAGGACAGGGCCCTCCTACAATGAGCAGTTCTTC
NA TRBJ2-2 NA TRBV5-5 14 CASSLQGNTGELFF TGTGCCAGCAGCTTGCAGGGAAACACCGGGGAGCTGTTTTTT
NA TRBJ1-5 NA TRBV9 13 CASSAHVSQPQHF TGTGCCAGCAGCGCCCATGTTTCTCAGCCCCAGCATTTT
NA TRBJ2-7 NA TRBV3-1/TRBV3-2 14 CASSQVALIGEQYF TGTGCCAGCAGCCAAGTTGCACTCATCGGCGAGCAGTACTTC
NA TRBJ1-4 TRBD1 TRBV5-4 13 CASSFTGGEKLFF TGTGCCAGCAGCTTCACAGGGGGCGAAAAACTGTTTTTT
NA TRBJ1-5 NA TRBV6-5 15 CASSVTGNSNQPQHF TGTGCCAGCAGCGTGACAGGAAATAGCAATCAGCCCCAGCATTTT
once TRBJ2-2 TRBD2 TRBV4-1 18 CASSQDRGTSGINGELFF TGCGCCAGCAGCCAAGATCGGGGGACTAGCGGGATTAACGGGGAGCTGTTTTTT
NA TRBJ2-5 TRBD1 TRBV28 15 CASSGQGNPQETQYF TGTGCCAGCAGTGGACAGGGGAACCCTCAAGAGACCCAGTACTTC
NA TRBJ1-1 NA TRBV7-9 14 CASSLETRNTEAFF TGTGCCAGCAGCTTAGAAACTCGGAACACTGAAGCTTTCTTT